This note documents a single T cell receptor (beta chain) sequence. Clones were sequenced by immunoSEQ multiplex PCR, and TCRdb holds only the in-frame ones, with some missing. The repertoire holds about 350,000 clones, roughly 84% seen once, with about 0.93% in the top ten. The sample comes from a study of blood T cell repertoires in COVID-19. Study at large: The study drew acute and convalescent COVID-19 samples from the United States, Italy and Spain.

The germline gives CDR1 MGHDK, CDR2 SYGVNS. The CDR3 runs 15 residues. The V segment lost 7 bases and the J segment 5 bases; nucleotides outside the gene matches: 9. The participants were between about 18 and 100 years old and came from about two dozen US areas. Cohorts were based on clinical histories the participants reported. The chain joins TRBV25-1 to TRBJ2-5; 11 nucleotides line up with TRBD2. The specimen was PBMCs or T cells enriched from blood (not recorded which). The TCR was taken from a woman in her twenties or thirties who had recovered from COVID-19. The CDR3 DNA sequence: TGTGCCAGCATCGGGACTAGCGGACCATGGGAGACCCAGTACTTC. Its translation: CASIGTSGPWETQYF.